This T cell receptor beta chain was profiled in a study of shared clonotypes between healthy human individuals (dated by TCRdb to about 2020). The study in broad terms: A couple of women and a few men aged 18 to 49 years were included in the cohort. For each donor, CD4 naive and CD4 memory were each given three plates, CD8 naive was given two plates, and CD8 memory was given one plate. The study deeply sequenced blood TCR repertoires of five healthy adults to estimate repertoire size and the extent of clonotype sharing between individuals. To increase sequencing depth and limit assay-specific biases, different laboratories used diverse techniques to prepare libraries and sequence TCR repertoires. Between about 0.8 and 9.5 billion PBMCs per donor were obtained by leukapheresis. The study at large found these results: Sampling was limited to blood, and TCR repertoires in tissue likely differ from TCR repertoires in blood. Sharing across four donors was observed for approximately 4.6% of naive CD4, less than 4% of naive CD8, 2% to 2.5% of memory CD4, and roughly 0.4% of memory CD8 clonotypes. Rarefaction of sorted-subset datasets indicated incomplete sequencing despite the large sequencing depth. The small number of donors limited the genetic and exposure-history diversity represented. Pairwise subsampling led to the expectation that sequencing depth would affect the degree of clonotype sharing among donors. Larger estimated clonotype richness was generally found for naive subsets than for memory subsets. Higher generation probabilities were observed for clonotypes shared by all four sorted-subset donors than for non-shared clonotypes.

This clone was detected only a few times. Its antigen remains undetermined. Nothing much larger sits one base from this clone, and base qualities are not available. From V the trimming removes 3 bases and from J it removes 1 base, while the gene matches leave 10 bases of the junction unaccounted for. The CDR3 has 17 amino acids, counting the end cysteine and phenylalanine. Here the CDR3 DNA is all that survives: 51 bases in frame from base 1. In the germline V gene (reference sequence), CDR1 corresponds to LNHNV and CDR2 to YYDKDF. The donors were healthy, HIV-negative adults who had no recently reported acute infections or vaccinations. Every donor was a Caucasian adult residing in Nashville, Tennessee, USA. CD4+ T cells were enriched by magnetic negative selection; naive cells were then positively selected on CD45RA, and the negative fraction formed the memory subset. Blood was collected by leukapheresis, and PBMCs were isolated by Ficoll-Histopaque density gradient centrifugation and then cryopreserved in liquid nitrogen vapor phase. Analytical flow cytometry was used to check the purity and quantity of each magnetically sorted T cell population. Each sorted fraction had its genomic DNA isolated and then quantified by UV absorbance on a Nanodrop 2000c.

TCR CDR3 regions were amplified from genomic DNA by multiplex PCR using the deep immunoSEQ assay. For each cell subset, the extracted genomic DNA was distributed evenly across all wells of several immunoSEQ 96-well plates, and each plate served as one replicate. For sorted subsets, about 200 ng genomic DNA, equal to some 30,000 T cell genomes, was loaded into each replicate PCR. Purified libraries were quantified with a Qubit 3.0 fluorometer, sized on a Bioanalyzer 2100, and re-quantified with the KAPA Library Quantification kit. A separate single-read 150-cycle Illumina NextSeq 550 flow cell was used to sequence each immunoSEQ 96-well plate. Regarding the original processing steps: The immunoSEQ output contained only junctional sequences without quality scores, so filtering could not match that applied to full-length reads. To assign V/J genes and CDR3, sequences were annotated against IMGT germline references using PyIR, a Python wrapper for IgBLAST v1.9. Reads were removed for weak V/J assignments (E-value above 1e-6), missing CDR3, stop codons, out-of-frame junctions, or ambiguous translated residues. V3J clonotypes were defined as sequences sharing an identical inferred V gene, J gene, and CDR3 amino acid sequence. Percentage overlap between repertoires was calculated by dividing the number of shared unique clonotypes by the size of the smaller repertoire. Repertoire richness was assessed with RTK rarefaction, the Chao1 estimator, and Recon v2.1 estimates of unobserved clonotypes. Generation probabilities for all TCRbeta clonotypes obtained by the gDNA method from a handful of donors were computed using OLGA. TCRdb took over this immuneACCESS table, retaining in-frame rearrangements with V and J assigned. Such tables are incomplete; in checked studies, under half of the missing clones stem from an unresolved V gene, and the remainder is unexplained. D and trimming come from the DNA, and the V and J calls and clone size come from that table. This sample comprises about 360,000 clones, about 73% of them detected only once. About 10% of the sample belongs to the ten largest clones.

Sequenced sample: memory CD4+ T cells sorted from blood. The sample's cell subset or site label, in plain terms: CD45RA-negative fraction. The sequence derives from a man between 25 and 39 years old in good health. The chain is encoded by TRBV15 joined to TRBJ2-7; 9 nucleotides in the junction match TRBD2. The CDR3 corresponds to CATSRGEFAGGSYEQYF. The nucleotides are TGTGCCACCAGCAGGGGGGAATTCGCGGGAGGGTCCTACGAGCAGTACTTC.